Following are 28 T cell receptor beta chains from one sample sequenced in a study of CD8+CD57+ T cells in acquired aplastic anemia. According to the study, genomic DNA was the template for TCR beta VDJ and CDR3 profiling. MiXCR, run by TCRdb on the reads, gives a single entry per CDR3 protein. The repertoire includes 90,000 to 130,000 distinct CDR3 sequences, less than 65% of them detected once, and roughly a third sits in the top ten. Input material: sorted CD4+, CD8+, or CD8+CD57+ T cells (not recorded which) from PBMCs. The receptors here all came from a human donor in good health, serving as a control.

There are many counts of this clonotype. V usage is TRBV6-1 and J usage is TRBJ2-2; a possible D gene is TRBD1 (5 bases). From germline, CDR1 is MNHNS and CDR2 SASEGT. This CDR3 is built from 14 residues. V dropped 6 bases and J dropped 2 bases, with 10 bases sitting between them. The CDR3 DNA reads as TGTGCCAGCAGCCTGACAGATAACACCGGGGAGCTGTTTTTT. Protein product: CASSLTDNTGELFF.

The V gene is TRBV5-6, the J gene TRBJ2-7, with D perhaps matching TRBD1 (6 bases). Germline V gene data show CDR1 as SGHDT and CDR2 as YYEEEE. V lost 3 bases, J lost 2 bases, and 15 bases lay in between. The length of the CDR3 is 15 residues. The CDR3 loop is CASSSPGTPPYEQYF. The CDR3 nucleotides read TGTGCCAGCAGCTCGCCCGGGACACCTCCCTACGAGCAGTACTTC. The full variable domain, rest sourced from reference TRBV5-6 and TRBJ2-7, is DAGVTQSPTHLIKTRGQQVTLRCSPKSGHDTVSWYQQALGQGPQFIFQYYEEEERQRGNFPDRFSGHQFPNYSSELNVNALLLGDSALYLCASSSPGTPPYEQYFGPGTRLTVT.

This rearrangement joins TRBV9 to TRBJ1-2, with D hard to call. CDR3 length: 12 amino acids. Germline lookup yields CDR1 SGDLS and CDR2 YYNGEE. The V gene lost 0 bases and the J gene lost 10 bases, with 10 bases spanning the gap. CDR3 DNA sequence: TGTGCCAGCAGCGTAGAGGGTTACTCCTACACCTTC. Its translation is CASSVEGYSYTF.

CDR3 loop: CASSPQTRPSNQPQHF. The CDR3 DNA reads TGTGCCAGCAGTCCCCAAACACGGCCAAGCAATCAGCCCCAGCATTTT. This rearrangement joins TRBV27 to TRBJ1-5; no clear D gene. This CDR3 has 16 residues. CDR1 is MNHEY and CDR2 is SMNVEV in the germline V gene (reference sequence). Trimming cost V 5 bases and J 1 base, with 15 bases left between them.

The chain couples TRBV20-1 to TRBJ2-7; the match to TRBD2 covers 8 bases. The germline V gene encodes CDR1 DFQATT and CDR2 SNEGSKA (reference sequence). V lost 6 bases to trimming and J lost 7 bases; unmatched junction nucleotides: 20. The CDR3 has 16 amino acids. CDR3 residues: CSASSGTGTSSWEQYF. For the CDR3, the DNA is TGCAGTGCCAGCAGTGGAACCGGGACTAGTTCTTGGGAGCAGTACTTC.

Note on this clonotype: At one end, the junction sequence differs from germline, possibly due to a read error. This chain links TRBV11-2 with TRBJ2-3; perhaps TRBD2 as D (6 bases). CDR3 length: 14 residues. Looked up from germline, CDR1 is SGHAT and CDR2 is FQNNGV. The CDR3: CTSSSRGSTDTQYF. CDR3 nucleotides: TGTACCAGCAGTAGTCGGGGGAGCACAGATACGCAGTATTTT.

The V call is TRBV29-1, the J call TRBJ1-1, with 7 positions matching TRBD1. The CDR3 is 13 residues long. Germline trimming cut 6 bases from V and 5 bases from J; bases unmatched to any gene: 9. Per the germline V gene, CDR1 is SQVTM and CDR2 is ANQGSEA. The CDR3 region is CSVQTGEGTEAFF. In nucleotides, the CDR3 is TGCAGCGTGCAAACAGGGGAAGGAACTGAAGCTTTCTTT.

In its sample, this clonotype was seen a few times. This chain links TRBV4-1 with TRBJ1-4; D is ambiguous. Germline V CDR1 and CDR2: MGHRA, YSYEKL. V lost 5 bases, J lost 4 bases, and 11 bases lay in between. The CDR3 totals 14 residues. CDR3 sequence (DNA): TGCGCCAGCAGCTTAACGGACCTTAATGAAAAACTGTTTTTT. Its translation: CASSLTDLNEKLFF.

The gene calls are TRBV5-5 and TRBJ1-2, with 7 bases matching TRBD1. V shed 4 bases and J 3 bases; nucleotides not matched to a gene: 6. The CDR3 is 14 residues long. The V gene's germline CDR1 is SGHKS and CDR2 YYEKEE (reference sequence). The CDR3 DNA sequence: TGTGCCAGCAGCCCGGGGACAGTTGACTATGGCTACACCTTC. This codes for CASSPGTVDYGYTF.

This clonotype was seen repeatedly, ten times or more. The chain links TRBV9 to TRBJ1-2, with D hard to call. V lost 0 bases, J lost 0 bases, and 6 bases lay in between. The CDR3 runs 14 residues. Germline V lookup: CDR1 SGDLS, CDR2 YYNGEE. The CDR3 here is CASSVGGTNYGYTF. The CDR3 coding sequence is TGTGCCAGCAGCGTAGGAGGTACTAACTATGGCTACACCTTC.

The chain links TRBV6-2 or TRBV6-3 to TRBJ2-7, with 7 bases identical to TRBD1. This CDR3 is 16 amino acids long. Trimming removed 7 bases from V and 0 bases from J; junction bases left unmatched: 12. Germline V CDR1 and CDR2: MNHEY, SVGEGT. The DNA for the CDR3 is TGTGCCAGCACCACCATTGTGGACAGGCACTCCTACGAGCAGTACTTC. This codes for CASTTIVDRHSYEQYF.

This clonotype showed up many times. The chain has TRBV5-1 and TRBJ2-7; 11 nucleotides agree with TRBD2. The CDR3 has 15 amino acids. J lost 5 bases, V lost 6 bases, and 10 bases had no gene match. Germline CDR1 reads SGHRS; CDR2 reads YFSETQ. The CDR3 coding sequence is TGCGCCAGCACCCTACTAGCGGGGGCCGGACACGAGCAGTACTTC. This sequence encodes CASTLLAGAGHEQYF.

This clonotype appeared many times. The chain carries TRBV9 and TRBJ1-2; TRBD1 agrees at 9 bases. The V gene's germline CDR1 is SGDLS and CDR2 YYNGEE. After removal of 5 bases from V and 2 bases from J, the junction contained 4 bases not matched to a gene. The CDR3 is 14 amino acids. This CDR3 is CASRGQGSNYGYTF. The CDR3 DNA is TGTGCCAGCAGGGGACAGGGTTCGAACTATGGCTACACCTTC. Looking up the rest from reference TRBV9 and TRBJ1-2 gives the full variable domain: DSGVTQTPKHLITATGQRVTLRCSPRSGDLSVYWYQQSLDQGLQFLIQYYNGEERAKGNILERFSAQQFPDLHSELNLSSLELGDSALYFCASRGQGSNYGYTFGSGTRLTVV.

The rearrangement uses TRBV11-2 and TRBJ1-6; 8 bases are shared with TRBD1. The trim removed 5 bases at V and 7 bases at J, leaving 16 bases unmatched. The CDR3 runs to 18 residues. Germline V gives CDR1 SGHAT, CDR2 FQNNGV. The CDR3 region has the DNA TGTGCCAGCAGCGGCGGGGGACAGGCTAATGCACGGAATTCACCCCTCCACTTT. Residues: CASSGGGQANARNSPLHF.

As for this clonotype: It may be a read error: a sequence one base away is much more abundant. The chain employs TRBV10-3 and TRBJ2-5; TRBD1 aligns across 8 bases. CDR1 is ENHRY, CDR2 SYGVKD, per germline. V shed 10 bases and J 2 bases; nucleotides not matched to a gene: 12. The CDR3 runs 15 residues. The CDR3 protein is CASTTDRGEQETQYF. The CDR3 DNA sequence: TGTGCCAGCACTACCGACAGGGGAGAGCAAGAGACCCAGTACTTC.

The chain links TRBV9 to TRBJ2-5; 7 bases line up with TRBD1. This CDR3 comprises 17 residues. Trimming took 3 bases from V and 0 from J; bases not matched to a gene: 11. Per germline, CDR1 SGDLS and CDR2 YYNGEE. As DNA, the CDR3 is TGTGCCAGCAGCGCGCCGAGGGGGCAGGGAAACCAAGAGACCCAGTACTTC. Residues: CASSAPRGQGNQETQYF.

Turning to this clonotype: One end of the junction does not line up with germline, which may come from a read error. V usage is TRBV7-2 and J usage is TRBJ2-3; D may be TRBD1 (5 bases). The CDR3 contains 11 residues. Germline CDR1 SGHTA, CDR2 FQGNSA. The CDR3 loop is CANSFTGTQYF. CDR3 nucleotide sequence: TGTGCCAACAGCTTCACAGGTACGCAGTATTTT.

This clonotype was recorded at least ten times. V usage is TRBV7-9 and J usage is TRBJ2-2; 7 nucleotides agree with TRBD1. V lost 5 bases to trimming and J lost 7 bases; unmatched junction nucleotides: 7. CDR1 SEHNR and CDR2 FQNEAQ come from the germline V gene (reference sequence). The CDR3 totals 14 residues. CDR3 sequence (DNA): TGTGCCAGCAGCCCGGGGACAGTCAGCGGGGAGCTGTTTTTT. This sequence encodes CASSPGTVSGELFF.

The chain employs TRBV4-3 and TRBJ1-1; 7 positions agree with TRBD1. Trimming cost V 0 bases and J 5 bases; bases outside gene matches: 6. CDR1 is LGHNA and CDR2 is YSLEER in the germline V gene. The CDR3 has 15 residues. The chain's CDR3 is CASSQDTGVRTEAFF. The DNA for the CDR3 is TGCGCCAGCAGCCAAGACACAGGGGTACGGACTGAAGCTTTCTTT.

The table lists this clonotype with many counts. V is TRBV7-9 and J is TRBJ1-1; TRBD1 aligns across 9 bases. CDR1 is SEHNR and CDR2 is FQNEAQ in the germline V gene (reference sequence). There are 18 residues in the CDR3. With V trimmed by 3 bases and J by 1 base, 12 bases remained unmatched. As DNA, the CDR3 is TGTGCCAGCAGCTTTAACCCCGACAGGGGGAAGGGGAACACTGAAGCTTTCTTT. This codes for CASSFNPDRGKGNTEAFF.

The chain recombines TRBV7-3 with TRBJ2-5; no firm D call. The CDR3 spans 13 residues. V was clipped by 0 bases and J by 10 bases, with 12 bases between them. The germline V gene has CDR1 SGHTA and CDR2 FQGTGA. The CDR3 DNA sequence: TGTGCCAGCAGCTTAACTTCTCGGACCCACCAGTACTTC. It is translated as CASSLTSRTHQYF.

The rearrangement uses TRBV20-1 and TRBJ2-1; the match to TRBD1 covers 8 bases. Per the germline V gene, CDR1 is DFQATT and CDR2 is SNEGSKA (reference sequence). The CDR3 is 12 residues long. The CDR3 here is CRPGQDYNEQFF. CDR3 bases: TGCAGGCCGGGACAGGATTACAATGAGCAGTTCTTC.

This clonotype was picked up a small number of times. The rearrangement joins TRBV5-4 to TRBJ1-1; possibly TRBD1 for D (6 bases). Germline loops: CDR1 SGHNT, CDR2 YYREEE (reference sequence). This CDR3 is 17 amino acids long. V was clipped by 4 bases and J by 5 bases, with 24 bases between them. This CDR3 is CASSPNTGMGVRTEAFF. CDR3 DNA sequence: TGTGCCAGCAGCCCTAATACAGGGATGGGCGTTAGGACTGAAGCTTTCTTT.

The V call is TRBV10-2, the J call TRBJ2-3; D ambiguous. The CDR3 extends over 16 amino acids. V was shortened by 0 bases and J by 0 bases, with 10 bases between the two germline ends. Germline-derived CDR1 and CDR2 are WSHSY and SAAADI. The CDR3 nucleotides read TGCGCCAGCAGTGAGTCGTGGCGGACCAGCACAGATACGCAGTATTTT. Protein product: CASSESWRTSTDTQYF.

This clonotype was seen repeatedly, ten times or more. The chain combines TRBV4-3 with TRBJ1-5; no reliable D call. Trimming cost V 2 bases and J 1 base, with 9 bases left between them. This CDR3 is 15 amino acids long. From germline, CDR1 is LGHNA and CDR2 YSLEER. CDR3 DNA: TGCGCCAGCAGCCAACGGGGTGGAAGCAATCAGCCCCAGCATTTT. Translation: CASSQRGGSNQPQHF.

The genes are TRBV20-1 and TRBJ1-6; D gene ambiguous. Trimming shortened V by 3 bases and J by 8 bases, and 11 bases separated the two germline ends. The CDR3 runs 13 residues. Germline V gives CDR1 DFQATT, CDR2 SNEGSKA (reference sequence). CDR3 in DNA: TGCAGTGCTAGTGCGGATCCGGATTCACCCCTCCACTTT. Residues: CSASADPDSPLHF.

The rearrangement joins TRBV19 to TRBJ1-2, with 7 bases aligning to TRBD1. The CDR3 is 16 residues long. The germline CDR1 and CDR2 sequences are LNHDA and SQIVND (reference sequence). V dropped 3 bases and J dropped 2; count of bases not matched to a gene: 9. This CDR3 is CASSIGGTVFNYGYTF. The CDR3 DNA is TGTGCCAGTAGTATTGGAGGGACAGTTTTCAACTATGGCTACACCTTC. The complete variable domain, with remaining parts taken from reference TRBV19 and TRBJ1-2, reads DGGITQSPKYLFRKEGQNVTLSCEQNLNHDAMYWYRQDPGQGLRLIYYSQIVNDFQKGDIAEGYSVSREKKESFPLTVTSAQKNPTAFYLCASSIGGTVFNYGYTFGSGTRLTVV.

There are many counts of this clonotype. The CDR3 nucleotides are TGCGCCAGCAGCACCGGACAGGGGGGTTATGAGCAGTTCTTC. This gives the protein CASSTGQGGYEQFF. The J gene is TRBJ2-1, the V gene TRBV4-3; 10 nucleotides match TRBD1. The CDR3 is 14 residues long. Losses at the gene ends were 5 bases for V and 8 bases for J; bases not matched to a gene: 6. Germline CDR1 is LGHNA and CDR2 is YSLEER.